Ten or more counts support the clone carrying this T cell receptor (beta chain). cDNA synthesis used a TRAV/TRBV-specific primer set for both chains. PCR amplification of the TCRs was performed with Phusion for 15 to 25 PCR cycles, and it relied on a constant-region primer together with a V-primer adapter. TCRdb used MiXCR to reprocess the reads, holding one entry per CDR3 protein. The sample holds approximately 84,000 distinct CDR3 sequences, over 15% seen once. The sample is drawn from a study of low-dose radiotherapy and immunotherapy resistance in tumors. V dropped 5 bases and J dropped 4; count of bases not matched to a gene: 8. Germline V lookup: CDR1 DFQATT, CDR2 SNEGSKA (reference sequence). CDR3 size: 13 residues. Time point: before trial treatment.

Sequences were derived from PBMCs, sampled before treatment. This receptor was identified in a male donor with prostate cancer. The gene calls are TRBV20-1 and TRBJ2-7, with 7 positions matching TRBD1. The CDR3 DNA is TGCAGTGCTTCAAGACAGGGTCGGTACGAGCAGTACTTC. It yields the protein CSASRQGRYEQYF.